These 20 T cell receptor beta chains share one sample of origin, sequenced in a study of immune characterization of retroperitoneal liposarcoma. TCRdb re-called the PCR reads with MiXCR, one entry per CDR3 protein. The profile shows more than 10,000 distinct CDR3 sequences, about 50% of them singletons. Sequencing was performed on tumor tissue. The receptors were gathered from a female donor with retroperitoneal liposarcoma.

The V call is TRBV6-1, the J call TRBJ2-7, with D possibly being TRBD1 or TRBD2 (6 bases each). Trimming removed 6 bases at V and 0 bases at J, with 12 bases between. The CDR3 spans 14 residues. In germline, CDR1 is MNHNS, CDR2 SASEGT. DNA for the CDR3: TGTGCCAGCAGAAGAGGGGGGAGCTCCTACGAGCAGTACTTC. It specifies CASRRGGSSYEQYF.

This sequence joins TRBV6-5 and TRBJ2-3; 8 bases align to TRBD2. Germline V gene sequence: CDR1 MNHEY, CDR2 SVGAGI. The CDR3 has 16 residues. V shed 5 bases and J 4 bases; nucleotides not matched to a gene: 11. The CDR3 region is CASSERTGGRADTQYF. The CDR3 DNA reads TGTGCCAGCAGTGAAAGGACGGGGGGGCGGGCAGATACGCAGTATTTT.

V and J are TRBV6-6 and TRBJ2-3, with D possibly matching TRBD2 (7 bases). This CDR3 is built from 20 residues. Trimming removed 2 bases from V and 1 base from J, with 25 bases in between. Germline CDR1 reads MNHNY; CDR2 reads SVGAGI (reference sequence). CDR3 region: CASSYGGLAALLWGTDTQYF. CDR3 nucleotide sequence: TGTGCCAGCAGTTACGGGGGGCTAGCGGCCTTACTGTGGGGCACAGATACGCAGTATTTT.

This clonotype has just one count. This sequence joins TRBV6-1 and TRBJ2-1; no reliable D call. The DNA end favors TRBJ2-7, so the J call may be wrong. Per germline, CDR1 MNHNS and CDR2 SASEGT. CDR3 size: 12 residues. CDR3 in DNA: TGTGCCAGCAGTGAAGTGAAGGCCGAGCAGTACTTC. Its translation: CASSEVKAEQYF.

This clonotype was detected only once. The chain is built from TRBV10-2 and TRBJ2-1; TRBD2 matches 9 bases. This CDR3 spans 16 amino acids. Germline lookup yields CDR1 WSHSY and CDR2 SAAADI. With V trimmed by 6 bases and J by 10 bases, 16 bases remained unmatched. CDR3 sequence reads: CASRKTLAGTQGEQFF. In nucleotides, the CDR3 is TGCGCCAGCAGAAAGACTCTAGCGGGGACGCAGGGGGAGCAGTTCTTC.

V usage is TRBV27 and J usage is TRBJ2-1, with D tentatively TRBD2 (7 bases). The CDR3 totals 15 residues. V lost 8 bases and J 9 bases, leaving 23 bases between the germline ends. CDR1 is MNHEY and CDR2 is SMNVEV in the germline V gene (reference sequence). The CDR3 DNA sequence: TGTGCCAGCCGGACGGGTAGCGGAAGGGGGGGTGAGCAGTTCTTC. Its protein product is CASRTGSGRGGEQFF.

This clonotype came up many times. The chain is built from TRBV6-1 and TRBJ2-3; 11 nucleotides agree with TRBD2. The V segment lost 5 bases and the J segment 0 bases; nucleotides outside the gene matches: 1. The CDR3 is made up of 15 amino acids. Looked up from germline, CDR1 is MNHNS and CDR2 is SASEGT. The CDR3 spells CASSLAGGSTDTQYF. The CDR3 DNA is TGTGCCAGCAGTTTAGCGGGAGGGAGCACAGATACGCAGTATTTT.

For this clonotype: A clone one base away is much larger, so this may be a read error. V is TRBV6-1 and J is TRBJ2-4; D unresolved. Germline V gene lookup returns CDR1 MNHNS and CDR2 SASEGT. Trimming took off 4 bases at V and 13 bases at J, with 17 bases between the two ends. This CDR3 contains 13 residues. The CDR3 DNA reads TGTGCCAGCAGTGTCCCGATACACAATGAGCAGTACTTC. Translated: CASSVPIHNEQYF.

Ten or more counts support this clonotype. The chain has TRBV11-2 and TRBJ2-3; TRBD2 agrees at 8 bases. CDR1 is SGHAT, CDR2 FQNNGV, per germline. The CDR3 extends over 17 amino acids. Trimming took 0 bases from V and 5 from J; bases not matched to a gene: 10. The CDR3 spells CASSLEVGRGAKDTQYF. The CDR3 DNA follows: TGTGCCAGCAGCTTAGAGGTCGGGCGGGGGGCCAAAGATACGCAGTATTTT.

The chain is built from TRBV6-1 and TRBJ2-7; TRBD2 matches at 8 bases. After removal of 5 bases from V and 7 bases from J, the junction contained 10 bases not matched to a gene. This CDR3 spans 14 amino acids. The germline V gene has CDR1 MNHNS and CDR2 SASEGT. For the CDR3, the DNA is TGTGCCAGCAGTCCGGGGGGGGGGGCCAATGAGCAGTACTTC. Amino acid sequence: CASSPGGGANEQYF.

This clonotype was recorded a few times. The chain combines TRBV10-1 with TRBJ2-1; 7 bases are a match to TRBD2. Germline V lookup: CDR1 WNHNN, CDR2 SYGVQD (reference sequence). The CDR3 is 13 residues long. V trimming: 9 bases; J trimming: 0 bases; junction bases outside the gene matches: 2. CDR3 in DNA: TGCGCCAGTGGACTAGACTCCTACAATGAGCAGTTCTTC. Translation gives CASGLDSYNEQFF.

The chain employs TRBV6-1 and TRBJ2-4, with D possibly matching TRBD1 (6 bases). Between the trimmed V and J ends, which lost 0 bases and 15 bases, there was a span of 18 bases. The CDR3 covers 14 residues. Germline CDR1 MNHNS, CDR2 SASEGT. The CDR3 is CASSEAPRTVGSYF. In nucleotides, the CDR3 is TGTGCCAGCAGTGAAGCGCCCCGGACAGTGGGATCGTACTTC.

This rearrangement joins TRBV6-8 to TRBJ2-1; D is perhaps TRBD1 (6 bases). Trimming took off 2 bases at V and 4 bases at J, with 12 bases between the two ends. The germline V gene has CDR1 MNHGY and CDR2 SAAAGT. The CDR3 has 15 residues. The CDR3 spells CASSYRDNYYNEQFF. The CDR3 DNA reads TGTGCCAGCAGTTACCGGGACAACTATTACAATGAGCAGTTCTTC.

The chain is built from TRBV28 and TRBJ2-6; 10 positions match TRBD1. V gave up 10 bases and J gave up 2 bases; unmatched junction bases: 5. Germline V CDR1 and CDR2: MDHEN, SYDVKM. The CDR3 length is 15 residues. Written as DNA, the CDR3 is TGTGCCACCCGACAGGGGGCCACTGGGGCCAACGTCCTGACTTTC. Translated, it gives CATRQGATGANVLTF.

The rearrangement links TRBV6-1 to TRBJ2-1; unclear D gene. Germline V gene data show CDR1 as MNHNS and CDR2 as SASEGT. The CDR3 has 12 amino acids. V lost 6 bases and J lost 10, with 13 bases in between. CDR3 nucleotide sequence: TGTGCCAGCAGAGACTTTAGCCGGGAGCAGTTCTTC. It specifies CASRDFSREQFF.

This clonotype has just a few counts. The chain links TRBV6-1 to TRBJ2-1; possible D gene TRBD2, 7 bases. Trimming left V 6 bases short and J 7 bases short, with 22 bases between. CDR1 is MNHNS and CDR2 is SASEGT in the germline V gene. This CDR3 is 16 amino acids long. CDR3 coding DNA: TGTGCCAGCAGCTCCGGGACCACGAGGGGGGGGAATGAGCAGTTCTTC. This gives the protein CASSSGTTRGGNEQFF.

With regard to this clonotype: At one boundary the junction diverges from the germline segment, which might be a read error. V and J are TRBV7-2 and TRBJ2-3; D is unclear. The better agreement between TRBJ2-1 and the DNA end casts doubt on the J call. The CDR3 loop spans 15 amino acids. Germline V lookup: CDR1 SGHTA, CDR2 FQGNSA. CDR3 residues: CARSLEYTTYNEQFF. CDR3 nucleotides: TGTGCCAGAAGCTTAGAATATACCACCTACAATGAGCAGTTCTTC.

The table lists this clonotype with many counts. This chain connects TRBV6-1 to TRBJ1-2; D is uncertain. V lost 7 bases to trimming and J lost 4 bases, with 7 bases between them. Germline V gene data show CDR1 as MNHNS and CDR2 as SASEGT. This CDR3 is 11 amino acids long. CDR3 bases: TGTGCCAGCAACCCCCTCTATGGCTACACCTTC. Its translation: CASNPLYGYTF.

V usage is TRBV12-3 or TRBV12-4 and J usage is TRBJ2-1; 14 positions agree with TRBD2. The CDR3 has 15 residues. The junction had 5 bases not matched to a gene; V was cut back by 4 bases and J by 9 bases. CDR3 nucleotides: TGTGCCAGCAGTTACGGGACTAGCGGGAGTGGTGAGCAGTTCTTC. It is translated as CASSYGTSGSGEQFF.

The DNA for the CDR3 is TGTGCCAGCAGTGGCCCGGACAGGGTTGAGACCCAGTACTTC. Protein: CASSGPDRVETQYF. V gene TRBV6-1 combines with J gene TRBJ2-5; 8 bases fit TRBD1. V lost 4 bases to trimming and J lost 5 bases; unmatched junction nucleotides: 6. The germline CDR1 and CDR2 sequences are MNHNS and SASEGT. The CDR3 is made up of 14 amino acids.